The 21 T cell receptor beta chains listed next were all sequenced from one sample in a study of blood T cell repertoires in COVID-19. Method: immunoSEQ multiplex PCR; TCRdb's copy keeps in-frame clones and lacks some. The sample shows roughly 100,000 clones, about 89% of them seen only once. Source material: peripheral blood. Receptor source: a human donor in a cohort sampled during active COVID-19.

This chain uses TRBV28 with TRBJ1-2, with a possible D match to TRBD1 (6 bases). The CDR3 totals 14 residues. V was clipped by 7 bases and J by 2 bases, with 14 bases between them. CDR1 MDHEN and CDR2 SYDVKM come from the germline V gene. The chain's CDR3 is CASIRGGQNYGYTF. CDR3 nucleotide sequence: TGTGCCAGCATTCGTGGGGGACAAAACTATGGCTACACCTTC.

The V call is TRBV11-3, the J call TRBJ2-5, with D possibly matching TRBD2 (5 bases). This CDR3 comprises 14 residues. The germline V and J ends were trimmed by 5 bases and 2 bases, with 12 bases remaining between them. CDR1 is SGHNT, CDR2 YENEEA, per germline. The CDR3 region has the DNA TGTGCCAGCAGCCATCCTAGCCAGCAAGAGACCCAGTACTTC. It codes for CASSHPSQQETQYF. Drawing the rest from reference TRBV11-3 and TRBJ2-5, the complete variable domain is EAGVVQSPRYKIIEKKQPVAFWCNPISGHNTLYWYLQNLGQGPELLIRYENEEAVDDSQLPKDRFSAERLKGVDSTLKIQPAELGDSAVYLCASSHPSQQETQYFGPGTRLLVL.

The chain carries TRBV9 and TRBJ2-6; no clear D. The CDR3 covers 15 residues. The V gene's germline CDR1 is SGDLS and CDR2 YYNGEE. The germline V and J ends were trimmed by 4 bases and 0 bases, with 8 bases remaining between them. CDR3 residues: CASSPLGSGANVLTF. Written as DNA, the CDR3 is TGTGCCAGCAGCCCTCTCGGCTCTGGGGCCAACGTCCTGACTTTC.

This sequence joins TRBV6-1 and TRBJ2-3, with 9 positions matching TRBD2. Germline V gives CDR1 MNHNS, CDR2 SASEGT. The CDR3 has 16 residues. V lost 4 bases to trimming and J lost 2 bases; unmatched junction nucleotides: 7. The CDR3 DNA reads TGTGCCAGCAGTGCATCCTTAGCGGGGGTCACAGATACGCAGTATTTT. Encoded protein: CASSASLAGVTDTQYF.

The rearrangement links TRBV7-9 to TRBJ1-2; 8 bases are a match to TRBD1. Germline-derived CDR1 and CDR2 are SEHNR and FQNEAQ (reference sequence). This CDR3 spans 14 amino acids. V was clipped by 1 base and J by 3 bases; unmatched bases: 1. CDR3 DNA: TGTGCCAGCAGCTTAGAGGACAGGGACTATGGCTACACCTTC. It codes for CASSLEDRDYGYTF. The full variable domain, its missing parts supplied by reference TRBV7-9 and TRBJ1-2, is DTGVSQNPRHKITKRGQNVTFRCDPISEHNRLYWYRQTLGQGPEFLTYFQNEAQLEKSRLLSDRFSAERPKGSFSTLEIQRTEQGDSAMYLCASSLEDRDYGYTFGSGTRLTVV.

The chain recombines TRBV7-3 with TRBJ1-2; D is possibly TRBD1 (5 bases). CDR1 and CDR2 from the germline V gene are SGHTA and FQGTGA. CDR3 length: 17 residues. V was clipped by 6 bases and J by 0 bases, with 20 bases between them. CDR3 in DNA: TGTGCCAGCAGGACAGACCCCCCGTTGTCCCCTAACTATGGCTACACCTTC. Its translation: CASRTDPPLSPNYGYTF.

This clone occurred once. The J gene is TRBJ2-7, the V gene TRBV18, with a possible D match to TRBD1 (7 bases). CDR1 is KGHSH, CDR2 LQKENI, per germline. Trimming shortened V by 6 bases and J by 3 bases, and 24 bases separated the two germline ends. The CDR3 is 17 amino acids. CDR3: CASSGARQNRGGYEQYF. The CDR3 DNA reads TGTGCCAGCTCCGGAGCACGACAAAACAGGGGAGGCTACGAGCAGTACTTC.

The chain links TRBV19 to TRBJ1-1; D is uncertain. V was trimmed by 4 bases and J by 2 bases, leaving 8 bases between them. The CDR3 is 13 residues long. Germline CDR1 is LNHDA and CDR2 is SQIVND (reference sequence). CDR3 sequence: CASSTAYNTEAFF. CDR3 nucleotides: TGTGCCAGTAGTACAGCGTACAACACTGAAGCTTTCTTT.

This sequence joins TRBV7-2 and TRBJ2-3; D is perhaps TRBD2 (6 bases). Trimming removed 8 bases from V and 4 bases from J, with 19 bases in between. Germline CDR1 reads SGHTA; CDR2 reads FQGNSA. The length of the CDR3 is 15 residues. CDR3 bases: TGTGCCAGCTCTCTTATCCTAGCGCAGCCAGATACGCAGTATTTT. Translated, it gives CASSLILAQPDTQYF.

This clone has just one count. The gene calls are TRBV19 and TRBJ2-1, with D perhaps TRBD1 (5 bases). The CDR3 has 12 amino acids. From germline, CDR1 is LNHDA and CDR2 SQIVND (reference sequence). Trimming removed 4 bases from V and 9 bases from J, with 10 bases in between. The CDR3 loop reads CASSTRVGEQFF. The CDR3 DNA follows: TGTGCCAGTAGTACCAGGGTAGGTGAGCAGTTCTTC.

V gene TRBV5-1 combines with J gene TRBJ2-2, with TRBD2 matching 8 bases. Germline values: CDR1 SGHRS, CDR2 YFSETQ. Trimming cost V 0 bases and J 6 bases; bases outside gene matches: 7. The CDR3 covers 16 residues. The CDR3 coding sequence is TGCGCCAGCAGCTTGGATGCTAGCGGGTGGGCCGGGGAGCTGTTTTTT. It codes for CASSLDASGWAGELFF.

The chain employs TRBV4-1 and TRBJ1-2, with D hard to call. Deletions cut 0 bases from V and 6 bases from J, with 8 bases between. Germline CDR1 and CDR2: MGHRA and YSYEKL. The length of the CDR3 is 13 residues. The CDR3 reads CASSQDNADGYTF. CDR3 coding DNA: TGCGCCAGCAGCCAAGATAACGCGGATGGCTACACCTTC.

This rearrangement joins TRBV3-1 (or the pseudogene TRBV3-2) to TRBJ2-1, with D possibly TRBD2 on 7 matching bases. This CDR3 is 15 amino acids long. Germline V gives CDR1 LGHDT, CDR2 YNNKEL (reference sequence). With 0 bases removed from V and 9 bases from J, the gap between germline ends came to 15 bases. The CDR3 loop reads CASSQEGGPRAEQFF. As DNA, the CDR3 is TGTGCCAGCAGCCAAGAGGGGGGGCCGAGGGCTGAGCAGTTCTTC.

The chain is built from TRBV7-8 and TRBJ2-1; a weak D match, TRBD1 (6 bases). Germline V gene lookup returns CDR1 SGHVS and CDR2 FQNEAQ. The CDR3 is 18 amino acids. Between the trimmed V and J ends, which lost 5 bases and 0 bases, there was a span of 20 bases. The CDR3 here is CASSPIHSTGSSYNEQFF. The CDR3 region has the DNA TGTGCCAGCAGCCCAATCCATTCAACAGGGAGCTCCTACAATGAGCAGTTCTTC.

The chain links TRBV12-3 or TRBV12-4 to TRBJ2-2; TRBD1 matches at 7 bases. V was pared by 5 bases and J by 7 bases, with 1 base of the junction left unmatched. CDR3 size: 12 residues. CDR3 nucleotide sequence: TGTGCCAGCAGTGCAGGGGGCGGGGAGCTGTTTTTT. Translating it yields CASSAGGGELFF.

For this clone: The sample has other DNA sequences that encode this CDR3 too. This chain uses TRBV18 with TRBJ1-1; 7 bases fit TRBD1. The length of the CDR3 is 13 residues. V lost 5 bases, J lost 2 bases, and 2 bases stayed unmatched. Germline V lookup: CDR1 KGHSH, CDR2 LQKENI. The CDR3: CASSGQENTEAFF. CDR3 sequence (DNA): TGTGCCAGCTCAGGACAGGAAAACACTGAAGCTTTCTTT. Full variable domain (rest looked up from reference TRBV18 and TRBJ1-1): NAGVMQNPRHLVRRRGQEARLRCSPMKGHSHVYWYRQLPEEGLKFMVYLQKENIIDESGMPKERFSAEFPKEGPSILRIQQVVRGDSAAYFCASSGQENTEAFFGQGTRLTVV.

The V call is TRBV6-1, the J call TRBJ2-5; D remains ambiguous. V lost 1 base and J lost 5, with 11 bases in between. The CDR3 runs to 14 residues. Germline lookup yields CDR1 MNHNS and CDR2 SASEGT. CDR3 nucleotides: TGTGCCAGCAGTGAAGTCGGAGTAAGGGAGACCCAGTACTTC. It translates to CASSEVGVRETQYF.

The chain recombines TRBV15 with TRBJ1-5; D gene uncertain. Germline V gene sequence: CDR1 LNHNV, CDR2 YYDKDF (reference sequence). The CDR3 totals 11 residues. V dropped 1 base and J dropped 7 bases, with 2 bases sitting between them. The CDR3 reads CATSRVQPQHF. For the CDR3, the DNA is TGTGCCACCAGCAGAGTACAGCCCCAGCATTTT.

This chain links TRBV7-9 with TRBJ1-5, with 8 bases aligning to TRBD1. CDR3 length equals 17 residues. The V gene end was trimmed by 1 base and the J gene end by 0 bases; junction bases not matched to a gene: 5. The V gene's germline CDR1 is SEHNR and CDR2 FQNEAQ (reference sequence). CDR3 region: CASSLGTGTYSNQPQHF. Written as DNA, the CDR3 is TGTGCCAGCAGCTTAGGGACAGGGACCTATAGCAATCAGCCCCAGCATTTT.

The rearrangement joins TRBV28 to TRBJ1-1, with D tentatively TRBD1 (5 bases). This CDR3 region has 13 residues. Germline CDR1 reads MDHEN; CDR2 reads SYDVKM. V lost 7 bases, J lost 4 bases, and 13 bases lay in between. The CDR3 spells CASTPGQSTEAFF. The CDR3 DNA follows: TGTGCCAGCACCCCAGGGCAATCCACTGAAGCTTTCTTT. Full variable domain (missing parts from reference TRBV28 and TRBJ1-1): DVKVTQSSRYLVKRTGEKVFLECVQDMDHENMFWYRQDPGLGLRLIYFSYDVKMKEKGDIPEGYSVSREKKERFSLILESASTNQTSMYLCASTPGQSTEAFFGQGTRLTVV.

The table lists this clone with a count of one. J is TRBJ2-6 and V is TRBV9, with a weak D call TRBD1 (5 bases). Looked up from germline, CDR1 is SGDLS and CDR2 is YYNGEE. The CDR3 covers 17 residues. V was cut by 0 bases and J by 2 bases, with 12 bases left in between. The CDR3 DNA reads TGTGCCAGCAGCGTAGCTGCGACAGTCACTGGGGCCAACGTCCTGACTTTC. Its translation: CASSVAATVTGANVLTF.